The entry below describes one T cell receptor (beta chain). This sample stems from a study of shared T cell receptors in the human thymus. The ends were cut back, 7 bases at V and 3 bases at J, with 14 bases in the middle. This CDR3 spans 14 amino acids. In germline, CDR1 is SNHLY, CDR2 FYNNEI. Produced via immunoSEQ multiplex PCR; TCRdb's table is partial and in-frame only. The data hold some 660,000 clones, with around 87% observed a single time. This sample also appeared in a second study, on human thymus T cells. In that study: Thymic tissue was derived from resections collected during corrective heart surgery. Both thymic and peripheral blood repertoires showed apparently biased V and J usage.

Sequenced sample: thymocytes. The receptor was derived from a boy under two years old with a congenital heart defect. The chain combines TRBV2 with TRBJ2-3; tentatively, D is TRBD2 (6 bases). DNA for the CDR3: TGTGCCAGCACTGAGCGGGCCAAAACAGATACGCAGTATTTT. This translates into CASTERAKTDTQYF.